The T cell receptor beta chain described here comes from a study of T cells after yellow fever vaccination. This CDR3 comprises 13 residues. Germline loops: CDR1 DFQATT, CDR2 SNEGSKA (reference sequence). The V segment lost 4 bases and the J segment 6 bases; nucleotides outside the gene matches: 7. TCRdb redid the calling of the 5' RACE reads with MiXCR, one entry per CDR3 protein. Altogether about 170,000 distinct CDR3 sequences are present, approximately 6.2% being singletons, with the ten largest covering 2.9%. This clonotype was observed at least ten times. This sequence originates from a man aged 18-30 years who received the YFV17D yellow fever vaccine. The rearrangement links TRBV20-1 to TRBJ1-2; the match to TRBD1 covers 8 bases. This specimen was CD4+ T cells sorted from PBMCs, taken on the day of the first yellow fever vaccination. CDR3 DNA: TGCAGTGCTACGTTAGAGACAGGGGATGGCTACACCTTC. It encodes CSATLETGDGYTF.